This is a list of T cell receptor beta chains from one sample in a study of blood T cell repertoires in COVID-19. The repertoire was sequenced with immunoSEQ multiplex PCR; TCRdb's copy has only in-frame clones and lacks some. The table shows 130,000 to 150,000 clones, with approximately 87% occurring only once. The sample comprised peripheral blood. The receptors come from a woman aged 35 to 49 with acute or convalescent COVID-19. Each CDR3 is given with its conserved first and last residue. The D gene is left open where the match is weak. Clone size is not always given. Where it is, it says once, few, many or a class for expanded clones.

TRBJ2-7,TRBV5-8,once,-,TGTGCCAGCAGCTTGAGGGGCTACGAGCAGTACTTC,CASSLRGYEQYF
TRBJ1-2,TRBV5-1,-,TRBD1,TGCGCCAGCAGCCGGACAGGGGGCGAGAACTATGGCTACACCTTC,CASSRTGGENYGYTF
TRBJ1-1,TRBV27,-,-,TGTGCCAGCAGTGCAGGGCGGGAGGCAATGAACACTGAAGCTTTCTTT,CASSAGREAMNTEAFF
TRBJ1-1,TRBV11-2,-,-,TGTGCCAGCAGCGACTATCGAACTGAAGCTTTCTTT,CASSDYRTEAFF
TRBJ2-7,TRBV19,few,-,TGTGCCAGACGACGGGACGAGCAGTACTTC,CARRRDEQYF
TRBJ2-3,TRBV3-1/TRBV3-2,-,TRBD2,TGTGCCAGCAGCCTTCGACTAGCTGGTGATACGCAGTATTTT,CASSLRLAGDTQYF
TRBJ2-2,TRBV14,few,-,TGTGCCAGCAGCCAAGTAGTGGGGCCGGCCGGGGAGCTGTTTTTT,CASSQVVGPAGELFF
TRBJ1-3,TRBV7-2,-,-,TGTGCCAGCAGCTTAGCAGGGGTGAACACCATATATTTT,CASSLAGVNTIYF
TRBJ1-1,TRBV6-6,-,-,TGTGCCAGCAGTTACAGGGGGTGGGCTGAAGCTTTCTTT,CASSYRGWAEAFF
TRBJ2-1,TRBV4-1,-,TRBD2,TGCGCCAGCAATTCAATACCCGAGGGGCTGCGGGGGGGGGATAATGAGCAGTTCTTC,CASNSIPEGLRGGDNEQFF
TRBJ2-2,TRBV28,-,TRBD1,TGTGCCAGCAGTTATCTTGACAGGGCGGCCGGGGAGCTGTTTTTT,CASSYLDRAAGELFF
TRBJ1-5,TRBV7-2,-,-,TGTGCCAGCAGCTTATATCCCTGGGCTCAGCCCCAGCATTTT,CASSLYPWAQPQHF
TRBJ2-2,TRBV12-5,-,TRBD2,TGTGCTAGTGGTCTAGGACTAGCGGGAGCCTTTACCGGGGAGCTGTTTTTT,CASGLGLAGAFTGELFF
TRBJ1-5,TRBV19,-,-,TGTGCCAGTACTGGAGATAGCAATCAGCCCCAGCATTTT,CASTGDSNQPQHF
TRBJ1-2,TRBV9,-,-,TGTGCCAGCAGCGTAACAAGTTTTTCCCCCTATGGCTACACCTTC,CASSVTSFSPYGYTF
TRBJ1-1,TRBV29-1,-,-,TGCAGCGTTGCCCTGACAGGCTCGGGCACTGAAGCTTTCTTT,CSVALTGSGTEAFF
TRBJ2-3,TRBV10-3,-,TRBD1,TGTGCCATCAGGCCTGACAGGGCCGGGGCAGATACGCAGTATTTT,CAIRPDRAGADTQYF
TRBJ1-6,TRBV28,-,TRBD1,TGTGCCAGCAGTTACCCAGGGGGGAATTCACCCCTCCACTTT,CASSYPGGNSPLHF
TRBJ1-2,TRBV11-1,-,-,TGTGCCAGCAGCTTGGCAGGGGATGACTATGGCTACACCTTC,CASSLAGDDYGYTF
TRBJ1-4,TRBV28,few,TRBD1,TGTGCCAGCAGTCCCGTCGGGCAGGGGGATGAAAAACTGTTTTTT,CASSPVGQGDEKLFF
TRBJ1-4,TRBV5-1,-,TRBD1,TGCGCCAGCAGCTCGGGACAGAATGAAAAACTGTTTTTT,CASSSGQNEKLFF
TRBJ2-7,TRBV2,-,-,TGTGCCAGCAGCGCTGCAGGGTTCTCCTACGAGCAGTACTTC,CASSAAGFSYEQYF
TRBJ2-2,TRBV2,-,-,TGTGCCAGCAAGATGAGGGAGAGTACCGGGGAGCTGTTTTTT,CASKMRESTGELFF
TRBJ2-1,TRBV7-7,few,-,TGTGCTAGCAGCCCCCGTCTGGGAGAGAACAATGAGCAGTTCTTC,CASSPRLGENNEQFF
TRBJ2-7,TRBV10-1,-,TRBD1,TGCGCCAGCAGACACAAGCGGACAGGTGACACCTACGAGCAGTACTTC,CASRHKRTGDTYEQYF
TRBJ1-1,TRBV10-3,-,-,TGTGCCATCAGTGGGACGATCGGGGGGGAAGGGACTGAAGCTTTCTTT,CAISGTIGGEGTEAFF
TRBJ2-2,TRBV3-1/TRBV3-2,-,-,TGTGCCACCAATAGGCAGGAAAACACCGGGGAGCTGTTTTTT,CATNRQENTGELFF
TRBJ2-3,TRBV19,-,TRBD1,TGTGCCAGTAGTGCCTGGGACAGGGGGCAAACAGATACGCAGTATTTT,CASSAWDRGQTDTQYF
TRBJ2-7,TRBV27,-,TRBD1,TGTGCCAGCAGTTCTCGGGACAGTGGGACCCCCTACGAGCAGTACTTC,CASSSRDSGTPYEQYF
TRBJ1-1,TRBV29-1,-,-,TGCAGCGTCCCCGCGTCTACCATCACTGAAGCTTTCTTT,CSVPASTITEAFF
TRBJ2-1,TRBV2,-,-,TGTGCCAGCAGACGGGAGAGCTCCTACAATGAGCAGTTCTTC,CASRRESSYNEQFF
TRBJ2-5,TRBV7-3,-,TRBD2,TGTGCCAGCAGCTCCCTAGCGGGGGGCCGGGAGACCCAGTACTTC,CASSSLAGGRETQYF
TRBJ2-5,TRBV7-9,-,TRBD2,TGTGCCAGCAGCTTTGGGACTAGCGGGAGGACCCAAGAGACCCAGTACTTC,CASSFGTSGRTQETQYF
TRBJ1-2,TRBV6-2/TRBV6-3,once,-,TGTGCCAGCAGCCAGGGAGGGAAAGAGTGGGTCGGGGACTATGGCTACACCTTC,CASSQGGKEWVGDYGYTF
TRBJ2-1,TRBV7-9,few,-,TGTGCCAGCAGCCCAGGGGGGTGGCAGGGGACCAATGAGCAGTTCTTC,CASSPGGWQGTNEQFF
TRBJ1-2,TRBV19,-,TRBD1,TGTGCCAGTAGTACCACCGGGACAGGGGTCTTGTGGGGAGTGGGGTCTTATGGCTACACCTTC,CASSTTGTGVLWGVGSYGYTF
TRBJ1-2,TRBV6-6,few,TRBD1,TGTGCCAGCAGCCCGGGACAGGGGCTTGGCTACACCTTC,CASSPGQGLGYTF
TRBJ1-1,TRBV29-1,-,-,TGCAGCGTTGCGGCCAGGACTCTAAACGAAGCTTTCTTT,CSVAARTLNEAFF
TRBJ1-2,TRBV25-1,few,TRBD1,TGTGCCAGCAGTGGGACAGGGCTGGATGGCTACACCTTC,CASSGTGLDGYTF
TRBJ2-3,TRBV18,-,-,TGTGCCAGCTCACCGGGACACCCACAGGACACAGATACGCAGTATTTT,CASSPGHPQDTDTQYF
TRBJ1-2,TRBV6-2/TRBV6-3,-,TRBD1,TGTGCCAGCAGTTACCCCTTTGGACAGGGGGCTCGGTATGGCTACACCTTC,CASSYPFGQGARYGYTF
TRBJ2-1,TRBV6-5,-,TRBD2,TGTGCCAGCAGTTACTCGGCGGGGGGATCCTACAATGAGCAGTTCTTC,CASSYSAGGSYNEQFF
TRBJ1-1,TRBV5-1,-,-,TGCGCCAGCAGCTTCGGCTCCTCCAGGGTACTGAACACTGAAGCTTTCTTT,CASSFGSSRVLNTEAFF
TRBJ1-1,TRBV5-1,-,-,TGCGCCAGCAGCCCGATCGCGGCCGCTGAAGCTTTCTTT,CASSPIAAAEAFF
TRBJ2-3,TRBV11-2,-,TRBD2,TGTGCCAGCAGCTTTAGCGGGGGGCTTACAGATACGCAGTATTTT,CASSFSGGLTDTQYF
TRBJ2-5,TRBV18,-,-,TGTGCCAGCTCACCACGTAGAGAGACCCAGTACTTC,CASSPRRETQYF
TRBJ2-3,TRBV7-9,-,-,TGTGCCAGCAGCCGAGGCCCGGAGTTCAGCACAGATACGCAGTATTTT,CASSRGPEFSTDTQYF
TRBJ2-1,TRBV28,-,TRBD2,TGTGCCAGCAGTTTGGTATCTATAGCGGGGGGGATGAATGAGCAGTTCTTC,CASSLVSIAGGMNEQFF
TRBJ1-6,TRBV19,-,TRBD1,TGTGCCAGTATGAGTAGGGGGCTTAATTCACCCCTCCACTTT,CASMSRGLNSPLHF
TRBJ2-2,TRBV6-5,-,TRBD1,TGTGCCAGCAATAACCGGGACAGCAGCACCGGGGAGCTGTTTTTT,CASNNRDSSTGELFF
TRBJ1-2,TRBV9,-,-,TGTGCCAGCAGCCCCTCACCCCTAGAAATCTATGGCTACACCTTC,CASSPSPLEIYGYTF
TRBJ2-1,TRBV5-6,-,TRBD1,TGTGCCAGCAGCCGACTGGGACAGGGAAGGTTCTTC,CASSRLGQGRFF
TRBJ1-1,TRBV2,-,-,TGTGCCAGCAGTGAGGAGTCGGGAACTGAAGCTTTCTTT,CASSEESGTEAFF
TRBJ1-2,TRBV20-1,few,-,TGCAGTGCTAGTGAGGAGGGAAACTCCTATGGCTACACCTTC,CSASEEGNSYGYTF
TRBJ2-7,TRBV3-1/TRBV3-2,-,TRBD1,TGTGCCAGCAGCCCGGGACAGGGGGCGTGGGAGCAGTACTTC,CASSPGQGAWEQYF
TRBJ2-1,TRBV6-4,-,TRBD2,TGTGCCAGCAGCAACCAAGCGGGGGGGCTGGATGAGCAGTTCTTC,CASSNQAGGLDEQFF
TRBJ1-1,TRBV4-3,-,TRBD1,TGCGCCAGCAGCCAAGATCAGGGGGTCGACACTGAAGCTTTCTTT,CASSQDQGVDTEAFF